This TCR beta chain came from a study of OX40 agonist ivuxolimab in advanced cancers. Study as a whole: Patient treatment consisted of intravenous ivuxolimab administration every 2 weeks at 0.01 to 10 mg/kg. Study outcomes and limitations: At 0.1 to 3.0 mg/kg and by week 6, CD4+ and CD8+ T cells in the blood had expanded clonally. Partial responders receiving 0.1-3.0 mg/kg showed among the lowest clonal expansion.

As concerns this clone: Its antigen is not known.

This CDR3 comprises 14 residues. Trimming cost V 1 base and J 7 bases, with 10 bases left between them. CDR1 and CDR2 from the germline V gene are MNHNS and SASEGT. Measured with immunoSEQ multiplex PCR; TCRdb has only the in-frame clones, and not every one. The sample has some 52,000 clones; 75% to 90% are singletons. This clonotype was obtained from an adult with an advanced solid tumor such as melanoma, head and neck, liver or kidney cancer. The starting material was CD4+ or CD8+ T cells sorted from blood, obtained in a trial of the OX40 agonist ivuxolimab. V gene TRBV6-1 combines with J gene TRBJ1-4, with unresolved D. The CDR3, as DNA: TGTGCCAGCAGTGAAGATGGGGTGGGTGAAAAACTGTTTTTT. It codes for CASSEDGVGEKLFF.